This T cell receptor (beta chain) was found in a study of CD8+ T cells in alopecia areata. The overall study: The share of scalp area affected provided the severity score for treated patients.

Documented treatment: oral pan-JAK inhibitor, 5-10 mg twice daily. Sequencing relied on a cDNA template that was reverse transcribed from extracted RNA. Sequencing was performed with immunoSEQ multiplex PCR; in TCRdb, only in-frame clones are kept and a portion is missing. The table lists around 190,000 clones, less than 65% of them singletons, with 0.95% to 1.1% in the top ten. The germline gives CDR1 SQVTM, CDR2 ANQGSEA. CDR3 size: 12 residues. This clone came up a few times. The germline gene is not matched at one end of the junction; a read error may be the cause. The receptor comes from a human donor with alopecia areata. The V call is TRBV29-1, the J call TRBJ2-5, with a tentative D call TRBD1 (6 bases). Sequenced here: CD4+ T cells sorted from blood, sampled at week 24, from a patient treated with tofacitinib. The CDR3: CSVVGGQATQYF. CDR3 nucleotides: TGCAGCGTTGTTGGGGGACAAGCGACCCAGTACTTC. The variable domain in full, with the rest retrieved from reference TRBV29-1 and TRBJ2-5, is SAVISQKPSRDICQRGTSLTIQCQVDSQVTMMFWYRQQPGQSLTLIATANQGSEATYESGFVIDKFPISRPNLTFSTLTVSNMSPEDSSIYLCSVVGGQATQYFGPGTRLLVL.